This T cell receptor beta chain was sequenced for a study of blood T cell repertoires in COVID-19. Overall study: The cDNA or gDNA used as material had been derived from T cells, B-cell-depleted T cells, or PBMCs.

The CDR3 has 12 residues. V was trimmed by 6 bases and J by 7 bases, leaving 12 bases between them. From germline, CDR1 is SQVTM and CDR2 ANQGSEA. Authors' data handling: Estimation of nucleated cell counts was performed using reference gene primer amplification. Sequencing was performed with immunoSEQ multiplex PCR; in TCRdb, only in-frame clones are kept and a portion is missing. That table gives V, J and clone size, and the DNA gave D and trimming. The sample has 200,000 to 250,000 clones; under 90% are singletons. V and J are TRBV29-1 and TRBJ1-4; D is undetermined. This clonotype was sampled from a young man with active or convalescent COVID-19. The source material was peripheral blood. The CDR3 sequence: CSVAGGSEKLFF. CDR3 sequence (DNA): TGCAGCGTAGCGGGTGGGAGTGAAAAACTGTTTTTT.